This TCR beta chain was identified during a study of blood T cell repertoires in COVID-19. Trimming took 4 bases from V and 1 from J; bases not matched to a gene: 17. CDR3 length equals 20 residues. Per germline, CDR1 MGHRA and CDR2 YSYEKL. TCRdb's table, derived via immunoSEQ multiplex PCR, lists solely in-frame clones and lacks some. In the table there are 85,000 to 100,000 clones, about four fifths of which are singletons. The chain links TRBV4-1 to TRBJ1-3, with 9 positions matching TRBD1. The material sequenced was peripheral blood. This sequence originates from a woman over 75 with active or convalescent COVID-19. CDR3 amino acids: CASSPPGQGLVAVSGNTIYF. For the CDR3, the DNA is TGCGCCAGCAGCCCGCCGGGACAGGGTTTGGTTGCGGTGTCTGGAAACACCATATATTTT.